This is a list of T cell receptor beta chains from one sample in a study of cytomegalovirus exposure and HLA in healthy donors. The protocol was immunoSEQ multiplex PCR, while the TCRdb copy is restricted to in-frame clones and leaves out a portion. The sample includes about 97,000 clones, approximately 80% of them seen just once. The specimen was PBMCs. The receptors originated from a male donor in good health and CMV-seropositive. Both conserved end residues are part of each CDR3. The D gene is left open where the match is weak. Size values are once, few and many counts, or a class for expanded clones, and some rows have none.

TRBJ1-5 | . | TRBV6-6 | . | CASKPGDYQPQHF | TGTGCCAGCAAACCGGGGGACTATCAGCCCCAGCATTTT
TRBJ2-5 | . | TRBV6-5 | . | CASSARGYWKETQYF | TGTGCCAGCAGTGCCAGGGGTTATTGGAAAGAGACCCAGTACTTC
TRBJ2-7 | . | TRBV19 | . | CASSIGGGGYEQYF | TGTGCCAGTAGTATTGGCGGGGGCGGGTACGAGCAGTACTTC
TRBJ1-5 | . | TRBV19 | . | CAITWEGHQPQHF | TGTGCCATTACATGGGAGGGCCATCAGCCCCAGCATTTT
TRBJ1-1 | . | TRBV7-9 | . | CASSFENSEAFF | TGTGCCAGCAGCTTTGAGAACAGTGAAGCTTTCTTT
TRBJ2-7 | TRBD1 | TRBV5-6 | few | CASKQGENYEQYF | TGTGCCAGCAAACAGGGGGAAAACTACGAGCAGTACTTC
TRBJ1-3 | . | TRBV7-7 | . | CASSPLAGSGNTIYF | TGTGCTAGCAGCCCCTTGGCAGGCTCTGGAAACACCATATATTTT
TRBJ2-7 | . | TRBV5-4 | . | CASSLAPLSSYEQYF | TGTGCCAGCAGCTTGGCGCCGTTGAGCTCCTACGAGCAGTACTTC
TRBJ1-5 | . | TRBV28 | few | CASRITGISNQPQHF | TGTGCCAGCAGGATTACAGGGATTAGCAATCAGCCCCAGCATTTT
TRBJ2-1 | . | TRBV19 | few | CASNMGGAYNEQFF | TGTGCCAGTAACATGGGGGGGGCTTACAATGAGCAGTTCTTC
TRBJ1-1 | TRBD1 | TRBV2 | . | CASNPQGAGEAFF | TGTGCCAGCAACCCACAGGGGGCGGGTGAAGCTTTCTTT
TRBJ2-7 | . | TRBV30 | . | CAWTRPLAGATYEQYF | TGTGCCTGGACCCGGCCCCTGGCAGGGGCCACCTACGAGCAGTACTTC
TRBJ2-2 | TRBD2 | TRBV5-1 | . | CASSLSSGGAGTGELFF | TGCGCCAGCAGCTTGTCTAGCGGGGGGGCCGGAACCGGGGAGCTGTTTTTT
TRBJ2-5 | TRBD1 | TRBV25-1 | once | CASSEGRGFQETQYF | TGTGCCAGCAGTGAAGGCAGGGGGTTCCAAGAGACCCAGTACTTC
TRBJ2-5 | TRBD1 | TRBV5-6 | once | CASSLAGQGLEGTQYF | TGTGCCAGCAGCCTAGCCGGACAGGGGCTAGAAGGGACCCAGTACTTC
TRBJ2-7 | TRBD1 | TRBV6-1 | few | CASTRTGGYEQYF | TGTGCCAGCACCAGGACAGGGGGGTACGAGCAGTACTTC
TRBJ1-4 | TRBD1 | TRBV30 | . | CAWRQGIATNEKLFF | TGTGCCTGGAGACAGGGGATTGCAACTAATGAAAAACTGTTTTTT
TRBJ1-6 | . | TRBV18 | . | CASSPTTERNSPLHF | TGTGCCAGCTCACCCACGACAGAACGAAATTCACCCCTCCACTTT
TRBJ2-5 | TRBD2 | TRBV30 | . | CAWSPSLAGYQETQYF | TGTGCCTGGAGTCCCTCACTAGCGGGGTACCAAGAGACCCAGTACTTC
TRBJ1-6 | . | TRBV28 | . | CASSLFGGAGSPLHF | TGTGCCAGCAGTTTATTTGGGGGCGCAGGTTCACCCCTCCACTTT
TRBJ2-7 | . | TRBV5-1 | . | CASSYTGQSYEQYF | TGCGCCAGCAGCTACACAGGGCAATCCTACGAGCAGTACTTC
TRBJ1-5 | TRBD1 | TRBV2 | . | CASSEMGQRNQPQHF | TGTGCCAGCAGTGAAATGGGACAGCGCAATCAGCCCCAGCATTTT
TRBJ2-2 | TRBD1 | TRBV27 | . | CASTLSGQGSTGELFF | TGTGCCAGCACTCTCTCCGGACAGGGAAGCACCGGGGAGCTGTTTTTT
TRBJ1-2 | TRBD1 | TRBV19 | . | CASAGDRGHIYGYTF | TGTGCCAGTGCCGGAGACAGGGGGCATATCTATGGCTACACCTTC
TRBJ2-1 | . | TRBV6-5 | . | CASSWGGTGGEQFF | TGTGCCAGCAGTTGGGGCGGGACCGGAGGGGAGCAGTTCTTC
TRBJ2-7 | . | TRBV11-2 | . | CASTKSYEQYF | TGTGCCAGCACTAAGTCCTACGAGCAGTACTTC
TRBJ2-7 | . | TRBV29-1 | . | CSVEAESSYEQYF | TGCAGCGTTGAGGCGGAGAGCTCCTACGAGCAGTACTTC
TRBJ1-1 | . | TRBV4-2 | . | CAISQPGSTEAFF | TGTGCCATCTCTCAGCCGGGGAGCACTGAAGCTTTCTTT
TRBJ1-6 | . | TRBV5-1 | . | CASSLGGSPSDSPLHF | TGCGCCAGCAGCTTGGGGGGCTCACCCAGCGATTCACCCCTCCACTTT
TRBJ2-1 | TRBD1 | TRBV30 | . | CAWSGTGLVNEQFF | TGTGCCTGGAGTGGGACAGGGTTGGTGAATGAGCAGTTCTTC
TRBJ1-6 | TRBD1 | TRBV30 | . | CAWSDRGQSPLHF | TGTGCCTGGAGCGACAGGGGGCAATCACCCCTCCACTTT
TRBJ1-1 | TRBD1 | TRBV30 | . | CAWKGSRFGQGFTEAFF | TGTGCCTGGAAAGGGAGTAGGTTCGGACAGGGATTCACTGAAGCTTTCTTT
TRBJ2-1 | TRBD2 | TRBV6-5 | . | CASSYSSGGPSEQFF | TGTGCCAGCAGTTACTCTAGCGGGGGGCCGAGTGAGCAGTTCTTC
TRBJ1-5 | . | TRBV5-6 | . | CASSPGGRTQPQHF | TGTGCCAGCAGCCCGGGGGGGAGGACTCAGCCCCAGCATTTT
TRBJ2-2 | . | TRBV13 | . | CASSLEGIGDTGELFF | TGTGCCAGCAGCTTAGAGGGGATTGGTGACACCGGGGAGCTGTTTTTT
TRBJ1-2 | TRBD1 | TRBV30 | . | CAWDGSTGDEGGYTF | TGTGCCTGGGACGGTTCGACAGGGGACGAGGGAGGCTACACCTTC
TRBJ1-4 | . | TRBV13 | . | CASSYRTRSEKLFF | TGTGCCAGCAGCTATAGGACACGAAGTGAAAAACTGTTTTTT
TRBJ1-1 | . | TRBV29-1 | . | CSVEGGAGTEAFF | TGCAGCGTTGAAGGCGGGGCCGGCACTGAAGCTTTCTTT
TRBJ2-2 | . | TRBV25-1 | . | CASRIEGATGELFF | TGTGCCAGCAGGATAGAGGGCGCAACCGGGGAGCTGTTTTTT
TRBJ1-2 | . | TRBV2 | . | CASSEMREGGYGYTF | TGTGCCAGCAGTGAAATGAGGGAAGGGGGCTATGGCTACACCTTC
TRBJ2-6 | TRBD1 | TRBV30 | . | CAWSARDRGSGANVLTF | TGTGCCTGGAGCGCGAGGGACAGGGGCTCCGGGGCCAACGTCCTGACTTTC
TRBJ2-1 | TRBD2 | TRBV7-3 | . | CASSLGLADSYNEQFF | TGTGCCAGCAGCCTTGGACTAGCGGACTCCTACAATGAGCAGTTCTTC
TRBJ1-6 | . | TRBV6-5 | few | CASSYLLQGSNSPLHF | TGTGCCAGCAGTTACCTCCTACAGGGAAGTAATTCACCCCTCCACTTT
TRBJ1-2 | . | TRBV4-1 | . | CASSPRGGNYGYTF | TGCGCCAGCAGCCCAAGGGGAGGGAACTATGGCTACACCTTC
TRBJ2-1 | . | TRBV7-6 | medium-sized | CASSLGPGTYNEQFF | TGTGCCAGCAGCTTGGGCCCCGGGACCTACAATGAGCAGTTCTTC
TRBJ2-3 | . | TRBV7-2 | few | CASSNNGLPTDTQYF | TGTGCCAGCAGCAATAACGGACTTCCTACAGATACGCAGTATTTT
TRBJ1-1 | TRBD1 | TRBV19 | . | CASSRDRLTEAFF | TGTGCCAGTAGTAGGGACAGGCTCACTGAAGCTTTCTTT
TRBJ1-5 | TRBD1 | TRBV30 | . | CAWRTGANQPQHF | TGTGCCTGGAGGACAGGGGCCAATCAGCCCCAGCATTTT
TRBJ1-4 | . | TRBV19 | . | CASRGGPTNEKLFF | TGTGCCAGTAGGGGGGGGCCAACTAATGAAAAACTGTTTTTT
TRBJ1-3 | TRBD1 | TRBV7-2 | . | CASSLGQGARSGNTIYF | TGTGCCAGCAGCCTCGGACAGGGGGCACGATCTGGAAACACCATATATTTT
TRBJ1-1 | . | TRBV5-1 | . | CASSFSAPVGREEGAFF | TGCGCCAGCAGCTTCTCCGCACCGGTGGGGAGGGAAGAGGGAGCTTTCTTT
TRBJ1-4 | . | TRBV30 | once | CAWSIGGGGEKLFF | TGTGCCTGGAGCATAGGGGGTGGGGGTGAAAAACTGTTTTTT
TRBJ2-3 | . | TRBV30 | . | CAWTISGERSTDTQYF | TGTGCCTGGACTATTTCGGGGGAACGTAGCACAGATACGCAGTATTTT
TRBJ1-6 | TRBD1 | TRBV7-2 | . | CASSPDRNSPLHF | TGTGCCAGCAGCCCGGACAGGAATTCACCCCTCCACTTT